A single sample is the source of the 8 T cell receptor beta chains below, sequenced in a study of T-cell memory formation after mild COVID-19. MiXCR, run by TCRdb on the 5' RACE reads, gives a single entry per CDR3 protein. The sample has 200,000 or so distinct CDR3 sequences; 15% to 20% are singletons. The material sequenced was PBMCs or a T cell subset sorted from them (not recorded which). These receptors were taken from an adult woman who had mild COVID-19 (a few samples of this study predate the infection). Cell type and time point are not known.

This clonotype was recorded many times. The chain employs TRBV27 and TRBJ2-2; D assignment may be TRBD1 or TRBD2 (5 bases each). The V gene lost 5 bases and the J gene lost 4 bases, with 17 bases spanning the gap. This CDR3 is built from 16 residues. Germline loops: CDR1 MNHEY, CDR2 SMNVEV (reference sequence). CDR3 loop: CASSPKGPGATGELFF. The DNA of the CDR3 is TGTGCCAGCAGTCCAAAGGGACCCGGAGCCACCGGGGAGCTGTTTTTT.

The chain joins TRBV20-1 to TRBJ1-3; D unresolved. CDR1 is DFQATT, CDR2 SNEGSKA, per germline (reference sequence). CDR3 size: 16 residues. V lost 4 bases to trimming and J lost 4 bases, with 20 bases between them. CDR3 bases: TGCAGTGCTACTCGGGGAGGGTTAGGACTAGGAAACACCATATATTTT. Protein: CSATRGGLGLGNTIYF.

This clonotype was seen only a few times. The rearrangement links TRBV6-1 to TRBJ2-3; D is ambiguous. The germline CDR1 and CDR2 sequences are MNHNS and SASEGT. V dropped 5 bases and J dropped 6 bases, with 12 bases sitting between them. The CDR3 runs to 13 residues. The DNA of the CDR3 is TGTGCCAGCAGTCCTCGAAACTCGGATACGCAGTATTTT. This gives the protein CASSPRNSDTQYF.

This clonotype turned up a few times. The chain employs TRBV5-1 and TRBJ2-1, with a possible D match to TRBD2 (6 bases). CDR3 length equals 13 residues. CDR1 is SGHRS, CDR2 YFSETQ, per germline. V was pared by 0 bases and J by 9 bases, with 10 bases between. This CDR3 is CASSLAGGTEQFF. The CDR3 DNA reads TGCGCCAGCAGCTTGGCCGGCGGGACTGAGCAGTTCTTC.

This clonotype has a handful of counts. J is TRBJ2-3 and V is TRBV6-6, with 8 bases matching TRBD2. Germline V gene sequence: CDR1 MNHNY, CDR2 SVGAGI (reference sequence). The CDR3 covers 15 residues. Trimming cost V 2 bases and J 4 bases; bases outside gene matches: 5. This CDR3 is CASSYRGGLADTQYF. The CDR3 coding sequence is TGTGCCAGCAGTTACCGGGGGGGGCTTGCAGATACGCAGTATTTT.

This clonotype has just a few counts. The rearrangement joins TRBV5-6 to TRBJ2-7; D possibly corresponds to TRBD1 (5 bases). The CDR3 extends over 13 amino acids. CDR1 is SGHDT, CDR2 YYEEEE, per germline. Between the trimmed V and J ends, which lost 4 bases and 3 bases, there was a span of 11 bases. The CDR3 DNA sequence: TGTGCCAGCAGCCTACCTGACAGCTACGAGCAGTACTTC. Amino acids: CASSLPDSYEQYF.

The chain's CDR3 is CASRTLRQSSTEAFF. In nucleotides, the CDR3 is TGTGCCAGTAGGACCCTACGTCAGAGTAGCACTGAAGCTTTCTTT. The chain joins TRBV19 to TRBJ1-1; D gene unclear. Germline CDR1 and CDR2: LNHDA and SQIVND (reference sequence). The CDR3 is 15 residues long. Trimming pared 6 bases from V and 4 bases from J, leaving 18 bases between.

The rearrangement uses TRBV2 and TRBJ2-7; 10 bases match TRBD2. This CDR3 has 13 residues. J gave up 5 bases and V 6 bases, and 4 bases lay outside the gene matches. CDR1 SNHLY and CDR2 FYNNEI come from the germline V gene. The CDR3 coding sequence is TGTGCCAGCAGAGCGGGGGGGCCCAACGAGCAGTACTTC. Encoded protein: CASRAGGPNEQYF.